The T cell receptor beta chain described here comes from a study of blood T cell repertoires in COVID-19. For the study at large: The samples span acute and convalescent COVID-19 from the United States, Italy and Spain. Nucleic acid was either cDNA or gDNA, and it came from T cells, B-cell-depleted T cells, or PBMCs.

V was pared by 4 bases and J by 3 bases, with 3 bases of the junction left unmatched. The CDR3 has 13 residues. As handled by the study authors: Amplification with reference gene primers provided the estimates of nucleated cell counts. Clones were sequenced by immunoSEQ multiplex PCR, and TCRdb holds only the in-frame ones, with some missing. V, J and clone size are taken as reported in that table, and D and trimming were inferred from the DNA itself. The table has under 55,000 clones, roughly nine tenths seen once; the top ten hold 3.5% to 5%. What was sequenced was peripheral blood. This rearrangement joins TRBV12-3 or TRBV12-4 to TRBJ2-7; 7 bases line up with TRBD2. This receptor was identified in a human donor in a cohort sampled during active COVID-19. As DNA, the CDR3 is TGTGCCAGCAGTTGGGCTAGCGGCTACGAGCAGTACTTC. Translated, it gives CASSWASGYEQYF.